The 18 T cell receptor beta chains below were found in one sample sequenced in a study of tissue T cells after allogeneic stem cell transplantation. The repertoire was sequenced with immunoSEQ multiplex PCR; TCRdb's copy has only in-frame clones and lacks some. The sample records nearly 50,000 clones, roughly 73% being singletons. The sequenced sample consisted of sorted cells pooled from one or two spleens. The receptors originated from a pool of C57BL/6 mice in good health.

This clone came up once. The gene names here belong to mouse. The missing CDR3 end, 1 residue past where the read stops, is filled in from the germline J gene. The chain links TRBV31 to TRBJ2-5, with 10 bases aligning to TRBD1. The V and J ends lost 1 base and 5 bases, in that order; junction bases with no gene match: 3. From germline, CDR1 is GKSSPN and CDR2 SITVG. There are 14 residues in the CDR3. CDR3 residues: CAWSPDRGRDTQYF. CDR3 DNA, as far as it was read: TGTGCCTGGAGTCCCGACAGGGGGCGAGACACCCAGTAC. Supplemented by reference TRBV31 and TRBJ2-5, the full variable domain reads AQTIHQWPVAEIKAVGSPLSLGCTIKGKSSPNLYWYWQATGGTLQQLFYSITVGQVESVVQLNLSASRPKDDQFILSTEKLLLSHSGFYLCAWSPDRGRDTQYFGPGTRLLVL.

This clone was observed a handful of times. These gene names are mouse names. The CDR3 end falls 1 residue outside the read, so it is completed with the germline J gene. The rearrangement links TRBV29 to TRBJ2-7; TRBD1 aligns across 8 bases. V lost 6 bases, J lost 4 bases, and 8 bases stayed unmatched. Germline-derived CDR1 and CDR2 are MSHET and SYDVDS. This CDR3 region has 14 residues. CDR3 DNA (partial): TGTGCTAGCAGCCTTGACAGGGGAGGATATGAACAGTAC. Its translation is CASSLDRGGYEQY. The complete CDR3 sequence is CASSLDRGGYEQYF.

This clone was seen once. Mouse gene names apply. The read comes to an end 1 residue before the CDR3 does, leaving the germline J gene to fill in the end. The chain carries TRBV16 and TRBJ1-6; no firm D call. TRBJ1-6 is given ORF status, its function remaining uncertain. Germline CDR1 is SGHSA and CDR2 is FRNQAP. The V end lost 0 bases, the J end lost 5 bases, and 5 bases lay between the germline ends. This CDR3 has 14 amino acids. The sequenced CDR3 bases are TGTGCAAGCAGCTTAGAGGCAGATAATTCGCCCCTCTAC. Translated: CASSLEADNSPLY. The complete CDR3 reads CASSLEADNSPLYF.

To note about this clone: These gene names are mouse names. The CDR3 extends 1 residue past the end of the read, so its final part is completed from the germline J gene. The chain recombines TRBV3 with TRBJ1-2; TRBD1 agrees at 12 bases. Germline V CDR1 and CDR2: SNHLY, FYNGKV (reference sequence). The CDR3 contains 15 residues. J lost 4 bases, V lost 5 bases, and 5 bases had no gene match. The part of the CDR3 DNA that was read is TGTGCCAGCAGCCCGGGGACAGGGGGCGGCTCCGACTACACC. Its translation is CASSPGTGGGSDYT. The whole CDR3 reads CASSPGTGGGSDYTF.

On this clone: Each gene name is a mouse one. The CDR3 end lies 1 residue beyond the end of the read and is filled in from the germline J gene. The rearrangement joins TRBV3 to TRBJ2-7, with 10 bases lining up with TRBD2. V shed 5 bases, J shed 9 bases, and the junction held 10 bases outside the gene matches. This CDR3 is 14 amino acids long. Germline assignment: CDR1 SNHLY and CDR2 FYNGKV (reference sequence). CDR3 DNA, as far as it was read: TGTGCCAGCAGCCTATCTGGGGGGGCGCCCGGACAGTAC. It yields the protein CASSLSGGAPGQY. The full CDR3 sequence reads CASSLSGGAPGQYF.

This clone was picked up a small number of times. The germline and genes are mouse ones. CDR3 sequence reads: CAWSLGGNNQAPLF. The covered CDR3 bases are TGTGCCTGGAGTCTAGGAGGGAACAACCAGGCTCCGCTT. V is TRBV31 and J is TRBJ1-5, with D unclear. The read terminates 1 residue before the CDR3 end, so the remaining end is supplied by the germline J gene. This CDR3 has 14 amino acids. Germline V gene lookup returns CDR1 GKSSPN and CDR2 SITVG. V was trimmed by 0 bases and J by 1 base, leaving 7 bases between them.

Points on this clone: Genes and germline come from the mouse. The CDR3 end is not reached by the read, which stops 1 residue before it; the germline J gene fills it in. The chain combines TRBV13-3 with TRBJ1-4; 11 bases are a match to TRBD1. Germline CDR1 and CDR2: NNHDY and SYVADS. V lost 7 bases to trimming and J lost 5 bases; unmatched junction nucleotides: 4. The CDR3 spans 14 residues. The CDR3 reads CASGWDRGNERLFF. The covered CDR3 bases are TGTGCCAGCGGATGGGACAGGGGGAACGAAAGATTATTT.

The sample holds one count of this clone. Genes here carry mouse names. Coverage ceases 1 residue before the CDR3 finishes, and the germline J gene fills in the end. The V call is TRBV4, the J call TRBJ2-5, with TRBD2 matching over 7 bases. This CDR3 comprises 13 residues. The germline V gene encodes CDR1 LGHDT and CDR2 YNNKQL (reference sequence). V gave up 5 bases and J gave up 2 bases; unmatched junction bases: 1. CDR3 residues: CASSRLGQDTQYF. The sequenced CDR3 bases are TGTGCCAGCAGCCGACTGGGCCAAGACACCCAGTAC.

As concerns this clone: Mouse names are used for the genes. Coverage ceases 1 residue before the CDR3 finishes, and the germline J gene fills in the end. The rearrangement joins TRBV31 to TRBJ1-3; D unclear. Trimming removed 0 bases at V and 0 bases at J, with 6 bases between. Germline-derived CDR1 and CDR2 are GKSSPN and SITVG. The CDR3 loop spans 14 amino acids. The CDR3 bases that were read are TGTGCCTGGAGTCTCAAGGGTTCTGGAAATACGCTCTAT. Its translation: CAWSLKGSGNTLY. The entire CDR3 protein reads CAWSLKGSGNTLYF. Full variable domain (missing parts from reference TRBV31 and TRBJ1-3): AQTIHQWPVAEIKAVGSPLSLGCTIKGKSSPNLYWYWQATGGTLQQLFYSITVGQVESVVQLNLSASRPKDDQFILSTEKLLLSHSGFYLCAWSLKGSGNTLYFGEGSRLIVV.

Concerning this clone: The gene names here belong to mouse. From the germline J gene comes the end of the CDR3, since the read stops 1 residue before it. The chain carries TRBV15 and TRBJ2-4, with unresolved D. Trimming took off 1 base at V and 1 base at J, with 6 bases between the two ends. Germline-derived CDR1 and CDR2 are SGHND and FRSKSL. The CDR3 is made up of 14 amino acids. The sequenced CDR3 bases are TGTGCCAGCAGTTTAGGGCCTGGTCAAAACACCTTGTAC. Its translation: CASSLGPGQNTLY. The whole CDR3 protein is CASSLGPGQNTLYF.

On this clone itself: The gene names here belong to mouse. CDR3 DNA (partial): TGTGCCAGCAGCCAAGATCTACTGGGGGGACTCTATGCTGAGCAGTTC. Translation: CASSQDLLGGLYAEQF. The entire CDR3 protein reads CASSQDLLGGLYAEQFF. V gene TRBV2 combines with J gene TRBJ2-1, with 9 bases that match TRBD2. The DNA ends 1 residue before the CDR3 does, and the rest of the CDR3 is filled in from the germline J gene. The trim removed 0 bases at V and 3 bases at J, leaving 6 bases unmatched. Germline V gene sequence: CDR1 LGHNA, CDR2 YSYQKL. The CDR3 consists of 17 residues.

Remarks on this clone: Germline and genes: mouse. The CDR3 end lies 1 residue beyond the end of the read and is filled in from the germline J gene. The gene calls are TRBV13-1 and TRBJ2-3, with a possible D match to TRBD2 (5 bases). The CDR3 is made up of 14 amino acids. V was shortened by 3 bases and J by 1 base, with 9 bases between the two germline ends. CDR1 is NSHNY, CDR2 SYGAGN, per germline. The CDR3 sequence is CASSGNGGAETLYF. CDR3 DNA, as far as it was read: TGTGCCAGCAGTGGGAATGGGGGTGCAGAAACGCTGTAT.

Comments on this clone: The genes and germline here are from mouse. The read ends 1 residue early relative to the CDR3; the germline J gene fills the gap. The chain combines TRBV19 with TRBJ2-5, with 8 bases that match TRBD2. The trim removed 1 base at V and 6 bases at J, leaving 1 base unmatched. The CDR3 has 13 amino acids. Germline V gene lookup returns CDR1 FNHDT and CDR2 SITEND (reference sequence). The CDR3 DNA, read in part, is TGTGCCAGCAGTATAAACTGGGGGGACACCCAGTAC. Amino acids: CASSINWGDTQY. The full CDR3 reads CASSINWGDTQYF.

On this clone itself: Gene names are mouse gene names. The CDR3 end falls 1 residue outside the read, so it is completed with the germline J gene. This chain uses TRBV26 with TRBJ2-1, with D maybe TRBD1 (6 bases). The V end was cut by 3 bases, the J end by 5 bases, with 11 bases between. The CDR3 length is 14 residues. CDR1 is KGHPV, CDR2 FQNQEV, per germline (reference sequence). CDR3 DNA, as far as it was read: TGTGCCAGCAGTCTTGGCAGGGGAGATGCTGAGCAGTTC. Translating gives CASSLGRGDAEQF. The CDR3, in full, reads CASSLGRGDAEQFF. The whole variable domain, remainder taken from reference TRBV26 and TRBJ2-1, is NSKVIQTPRYLVKGQGQKAKMRCIPEKGHPVVFWYQQNKNNEFKFLINFQNQEVLQQIDMTEKRFSAECPSNSPCSLEIQSSEAGDSALYLCASSLGRGDAEQFFGPGTRLTVL.

About this clone: Here the gene names and germline are mouse. Other DNA sequences in the same sample also yield this CDR3. CDR3 DNA (partial): TGTGCCAGCAGTGAAACAGGGAACCAAGACACCCAGTAC. Its protein is CASSETGNQDTQY. The whole CDR3 region reads CASSETGNQDTQYF. The chain uses TRBV13-3 and TRBJ2-5, with D possibly TRBD1 on 6 matching bases. The read terminates 1 residue before the CDR3 end, so the remaining end is supplied by the germline J gene. V lost 2 bases to trimming and J lost 0 bases, with 7 bases between them. The CDR3 sequence is 14 residues long. The V gene's germline CDR1 is NNHDY and CDR2 SYVADS.

Note on this clone: The listed genes are named as in mouse. Sequencing ends 1 residue short of the CDR3 end; the germline J gene provides the rest. This chain uses TRBV20 with TRBJ1-6, with TRBD1 identical over 9 bases. TRBJ1-6 is filed as an ORF, its function uncertain. Trimming took 5 bases from V and 7 from J; bases not matched to a gene: 3. Germline CDR1 reads GFQATS; CDR2 reads STVNSAI. This CDR3 has 13 amino acids. The CDR3 loop is CGAGQGWNSPLYF. The CDR3 DNA, read in part, is TGTGGTGCTGGACAGGGGTGGAATTCGCCCCTCTAC.

This clone has only one observation. Gene names and germline match the mouse. The observed sequence ends 1 residue before the CDR3 terminus, with the missing tail filled in from the germline J gene. V and J are TRBV20 and TRBJ2-3; unclear D gene. Germline V gives CDR1 GFQATS, CDR2 STVNSAI. The CDR3 is 12 residues long. Trimming left V 3 bases short and J 0 bases short, with 4 bases between. CDR3 bases read: TGTGGTGCTAGTTCTAGTGCAGAAACGCTGTAT. As protein: CGASSSAETLY. The full CDR3 protein reads CGASSSAETLYF.

Comment on this clone: Mouse names are used for the genes. Incomplete CDR3 DNA: TGTGCCAGCAGCCAGGGACATCCAAACACCGGGCAGCTCTAC. It is translated as CASSQGHPNTGQLY. The full CDR3 is CASSQGHPNTGQLYF. The rearrangement joins TRBV2 to TRBJ2-2; D possibly corresponds to TRBD1 (6 bases). Coverage ceases 1 residue before the CDR3 finishes, and the germline J gene fills in the end. The V gene's germline CDR1 is LGHNA and CDR2 YSYQKL. Trimming removed 3 bases at V and 0 bases at J, with 8 bases between. This CDR3 is 15 amino acids long.